This T cell receptor beta chain was captured in a study of T cells in Graves' hyperthyroidism and ophthalmopathy (dated by TCRdb to between 2019 and 2020). Concerning the study at large: Peripheral blood was sampled at the time of initial diagnosis, prior to any treatment. In addition, the study compared T-cell repertoires in thyroid tissue and in blood from six Graves' hyperthyroidism patients. Once sampling was done, hyperthyroidism patients were given methimazole at a starting dose of 30 mg daily, whereas ophthalmopathy patients were given high-dose intravenous methylprednisolone. To identify TCR V-J signatures that set the groups apart, the researchers used a discovery cohort of about a hundred patients, made up of some 41 with Graves' ophthalmopathy and 55 to 65 with stable Graves' hyperthyroidism. An independent validation cohort of around 19 hyperthyroidism patients and 17 patients who later progressed to ophthalmopathy tested prospective prediction of ophthalmopathy. TCR Vbeta CDR3 sequencing of 120 to 150 peripheral blood samples (approximately 44 ophthalmopathy, 75 or so hyperthyroidism and roughly 17 progressor patients) is reported in the paper. The 75 to 100 discovery patients were divided at random into training and test sets in a 7:3 ratio. Here is what the overall study found, with its caveats: Most expanded thyroid clonotypes (frequency above 0.001) were also found in blood, which suggests that blood repertoires may mirror thyroid immune responses. Sample size was not statistically predetermined, and investigators were not blinded to group allocation. A model built on a 13 V-J signature distinguished ophthalmopathy from stable hyperthyroidism, reaching approximately 89% sensitivity and under 84% specificity in cross-validation and 80%/75% in testing. In validation, progression to ophthalmopathy was predicted by the model with nearly 71% sensitivity and roughly 72% specificity, a median of about 6 months before onset.

Moderately to severely active disease, a Clinical Activity Score of at least 3, a NOSPECS grade of at least 4, and a duration under 3 months were present in ophthalmopathy patients. The study excluded patients with uncontrolled infections, other autoimmune diseases, pregnancy or lactation. Diagnoses were established on the basis of clinical symptoms, serum thyroxine and TRAb, thyroid ultrasound, and orbital computed tomography. PBMCs were separated from around 9.1 ml of fresh peripheral blood using Ficoll-Paque density gradient centrifugation. Total RNA was extracted with Trizol reagent, and quality was checked on an Agilent 2100 Bioanalyzer. This clonotype was counted ten times or more. Its cognate antigen has yet to be identified. No per-base quality is available; no much larger clone lies one base away. Compared with germline, V lacks 3 bases and J lacks 3 bases; bases without a gene match: 3. The germline V gene gives CDR1 as KGHSH and CDR2 as LQKENI. The CDR3 measures 14 amino acids from cysteine to phenylalanine. The retained sequence is limited to the CDR3, 42 bases, with the frame set at the first base.

The TCR beta CDR3 regions were amplified from RNA transcripts. The TCR CDR3 was subjected to a first round of RT-PCR using the HTBI primer set and the Qiagen OneStep RT-PCR kit. A second multiplex PCR round built the libraries, followed by size selection and purification. Libraries were sequenced paired-end with 100 bp reads on an Illumina HiSeq2000. Per the source publication's procedure: Raw data were processed with SOAPnuke, discarding reads with adapters, uncalled bases, mean Phred below 15, or no exact constant-primer or identifier match. COPE v1.2.5 was used to merge high-quality paired reads, and clonotypes were defined as unique nucleotide sequences. MiTCR v1.1 was used to align clonotypes to the IMGT TRBV, TRBD and TRBJ reference segments. Only V-J combinations with frequency above 0.0001, covering 98% to 99.2% of repertoires, were analysed. A TCS score was defined as the ratio of F50 (clonal expansion) to E x V (chaos), with BLOSUM62-based TCRdist applied between CDR3 peptides within each V-J. Welch's t-statistics and random forest reduced fewer than 600 V-J features to 10 to 15, which were used in a naive Bayes classifier (R e1071). In TCRdb, the public reads were trimmed at Q25 with fastp and aligned with MiXCR, with productive beta chains retained. Every entry covers one CDR3 protein and lists the most common genes and DNA from its rows. For this entry, the V and J calls and clone size follow TCRdb and not the study's own pipeline. This sample holds more than 450,000 distinct CDR3 sequences; just under 20% were observed only once. The ten biggest clones cover roughly 47% of the sample.

This TCR was recovered from a man aged 40-49 years with Graves' ophthalmopathy. Sequenced sample: blood. The V gene is TRBV18 and the J gene is TRBJ2-7; 9 central bases correspond to TRBD2. The CDR3 has the sequence CASSPGSGSYEQYF. The base sequence is TGTGCCAGCTCACCGGGTAGCGGGAGCTACGAGCAGTACTTC.